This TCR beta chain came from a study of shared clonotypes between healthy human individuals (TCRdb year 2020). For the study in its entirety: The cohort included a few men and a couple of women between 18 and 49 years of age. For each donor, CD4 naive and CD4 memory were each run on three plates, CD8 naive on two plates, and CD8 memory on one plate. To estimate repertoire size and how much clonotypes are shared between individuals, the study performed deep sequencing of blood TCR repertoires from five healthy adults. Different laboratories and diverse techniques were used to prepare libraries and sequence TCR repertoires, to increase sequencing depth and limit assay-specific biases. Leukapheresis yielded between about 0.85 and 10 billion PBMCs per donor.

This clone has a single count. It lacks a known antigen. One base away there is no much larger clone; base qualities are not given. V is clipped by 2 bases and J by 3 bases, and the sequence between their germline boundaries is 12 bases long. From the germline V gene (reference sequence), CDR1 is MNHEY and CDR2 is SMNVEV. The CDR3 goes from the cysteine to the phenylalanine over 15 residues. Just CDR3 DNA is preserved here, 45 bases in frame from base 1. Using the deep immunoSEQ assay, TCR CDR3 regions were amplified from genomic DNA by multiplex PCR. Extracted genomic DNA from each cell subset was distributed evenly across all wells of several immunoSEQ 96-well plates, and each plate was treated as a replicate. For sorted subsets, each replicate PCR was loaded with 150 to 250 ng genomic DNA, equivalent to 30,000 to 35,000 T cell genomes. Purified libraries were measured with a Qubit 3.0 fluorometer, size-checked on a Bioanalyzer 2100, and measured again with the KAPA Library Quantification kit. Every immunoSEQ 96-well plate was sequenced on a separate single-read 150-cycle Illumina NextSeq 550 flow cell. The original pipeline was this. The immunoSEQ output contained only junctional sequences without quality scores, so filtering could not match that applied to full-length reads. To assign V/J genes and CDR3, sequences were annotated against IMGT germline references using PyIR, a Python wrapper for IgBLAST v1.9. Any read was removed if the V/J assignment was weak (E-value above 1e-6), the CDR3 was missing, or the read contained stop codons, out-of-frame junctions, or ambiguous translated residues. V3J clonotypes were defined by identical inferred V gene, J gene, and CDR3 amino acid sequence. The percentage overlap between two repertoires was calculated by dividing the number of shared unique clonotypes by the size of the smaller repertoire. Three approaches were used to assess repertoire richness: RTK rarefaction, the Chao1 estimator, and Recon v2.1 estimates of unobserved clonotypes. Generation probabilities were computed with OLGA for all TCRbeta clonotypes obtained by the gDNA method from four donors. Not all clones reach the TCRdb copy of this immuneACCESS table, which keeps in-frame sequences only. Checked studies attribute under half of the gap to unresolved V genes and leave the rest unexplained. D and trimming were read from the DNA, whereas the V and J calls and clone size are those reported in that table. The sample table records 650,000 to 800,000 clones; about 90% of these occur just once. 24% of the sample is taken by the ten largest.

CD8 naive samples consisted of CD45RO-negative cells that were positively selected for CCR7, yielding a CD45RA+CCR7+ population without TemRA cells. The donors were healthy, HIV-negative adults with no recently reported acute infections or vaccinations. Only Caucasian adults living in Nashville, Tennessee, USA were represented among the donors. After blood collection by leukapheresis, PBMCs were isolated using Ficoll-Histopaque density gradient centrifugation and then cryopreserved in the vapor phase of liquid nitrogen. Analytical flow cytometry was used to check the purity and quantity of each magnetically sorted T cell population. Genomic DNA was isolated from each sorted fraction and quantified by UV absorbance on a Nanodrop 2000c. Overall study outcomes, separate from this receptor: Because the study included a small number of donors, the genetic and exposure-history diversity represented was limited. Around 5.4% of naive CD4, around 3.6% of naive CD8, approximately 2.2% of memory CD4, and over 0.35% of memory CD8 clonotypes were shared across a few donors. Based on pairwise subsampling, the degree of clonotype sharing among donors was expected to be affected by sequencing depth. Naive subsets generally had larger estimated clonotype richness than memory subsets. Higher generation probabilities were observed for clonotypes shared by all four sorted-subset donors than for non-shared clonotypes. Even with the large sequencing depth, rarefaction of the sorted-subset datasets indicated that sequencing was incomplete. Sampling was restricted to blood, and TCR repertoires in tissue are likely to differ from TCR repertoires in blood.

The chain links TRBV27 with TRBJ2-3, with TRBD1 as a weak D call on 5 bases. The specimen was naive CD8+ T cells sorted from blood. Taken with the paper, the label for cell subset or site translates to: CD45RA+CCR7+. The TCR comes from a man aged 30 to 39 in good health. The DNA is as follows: TGTGCCAGCAGTTTACTGGCTCAGGGTACAGATACGCAGTATTTT. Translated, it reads CASSLLAQGTDTQYF.